This entry lists 23 T cell receptor beta chains sequenced from one sample in a study of blood T cell repertoires in COVID-19. Using immunoSEQ multiplex PCR, the repertoire was profiled, and TCRdb retains in-frame clones only, with some absent. Counted here are under 450,000 clones, about 91% occurring once; the ten biggest clones make up around 12%. The sample taken for sequencing was peripheral blood. The receptors here all came from a woman aged 50 to 60 with COVID-19, enrolled during active disease.

This chain links TRBV18 with TRBJ1-1; D perhaps matches TRBD1 (5 bases). This CDR3 comprises 15 residues. V lost 6 bases to trimming and J lost 3 bases, with 17 bases between them. CDR1 and CDR2 from the germline V gene are KGHSH and LQKENI. The CDR3 protein is CASSLSGGGDTEAFF. CDR3 nucleotides: TGTGCCAGCTCTCTGAGTGGGGGAGGGGACACTGAAGCTTTCTTT.

The genes are TRBV6-6 and TRBJ1-2, with 8 bases matching TRBD1. The trim removed 2 bases at V and 8 bases at J, leaving 7 bases unmatched. Germline assignment: CDR1 MNHNY and CDR2 SVGAGI (reference sequence). CDR3 size: 14 residues. The CDR3 loop is CASSYTRGQEGYTF. The CDR3 DNA sequence: TGTGCCAGCAGTTACACCAGGGGGCAGGAAGGCTACACCTTC.

V gene TRBV3-1 (or the pseudogene TRBV3-2) combines with J gene TRBJ1-3; possibly TRBD1 for D (5 bases). V lost 7 bases to trimming and J lost 4 bases, with 14 bases between them. Germline values: CDR1 LGHDT, CDR2 YNNKEL (reference sequence). The CDR3 runs to 14 residues. The DNA of the CDR3 is TGTGCCAGCACTCTCGGAGGGGCAGGAAACACCATATATTTT. It specifies CASTLGGAGNTIYF.

The genes are TRBV3-1 (or the pseudogene TRBV3-2) and TRBJ1-6; D remains unclear. CDR3 size: 15 residues. Germline-derived CDR1 and CDR2 are LGHDT and YNNKEL (reference sequence). V lost 0 bases and J lost 7, with 10 bases in between. The CDR3 nucleotides are TGTGCCAGCAGCCAAGAATCCGGCGGGAATTCACCCCTCCACTTT. This codes for CASSQESGGNSPLHF.

For this clone: Additional DNA sequences in this sample encode the identical CDR3. This chain links TRBV19 with TRBJ1-2; D not resolved. The CDR3 is 12 amino acids. Germline values: CDR1 LNHDA, CDR2 SQIVND (reference sequence). The V end was cut by 3 bases, the J end by 5 bases, with 7 bases between. The CDR3 reads CASSIGEYGYTF. The CDR3 DNA reads as TGTGCCAGTAGTATCGGTGAATATGGCTACACCTTC.

The gene calls are TRBV7-2 and TRBJ1-5; maybe TRBD1 (6 bases). Germline V gene sequence: CDR1 SGHTA, CDR2 FQGNSA. The CDR3 contains 14 residues. V lost 1 base, J lost 6 bases, and 10 bases lay in between. For the CDR3, the DNA is TGTGCCAGCAGCTTAGGGGGGCTCACTCAGCCCCAGCATTTT. Protein: CASSLGGLTQPQHF.

The chain recombines TRBV5-1 with TRBJ1-1; a weak D match, TRBD1 (5 bases). Germline V gene sequence: CDR1 SGHRS, CDR2 YFSETQ. Between the trimmed V and J ends, which lost 4 bases and 1 base, there was a span of 8 bases. CDR3 size: 13 residues. The CDR3 sequence is CASSRTGNTEAFF. In nucleotides, the CDR3 is TGCGCCAGCAGCCGTACAGGGAACACTGAAGCTTTCTTT. The full variable domain, rest sourced from reference TRBV5-1 and TRBJ1-1, is KAGVTQTPRYLIKTRGQQVTLSCSPISGHRSVSWYQQTPGQGLQFLFEYFSETQRNKGNFPGRFSGRQFSNSRSEMNVSTLELGDSALYLCASSRTGNTEAFFGQGTRLTVV.

This clone was found a few times. This chain uses TRBV3-1 (or the pseudogene TRBV3-2) with TRBJ1-2; D is perhaps TRBD1 (5 bases). This CDR3 has 12 residues. Germline lookup yields CDR1 LGHDT and CDR2 YNNKEL (reference sequence). The ends were cut back, 4 bases at V and 5 bases at J, with 8 bases in the middle. CDR3 bases: TGTGCCAGCAGCCGATACAGGTATGGCTACACCTTC. It yields the protein CASSRYRYGYTF.

V and J are TRBV20-1 and TRBJ2-3; 10 bases map to TRBD2. CDR3 length: 15 residues. The trim removed 5 bases at V and 6 bases at J, leaving 11 bases unmatched. Germline V gives CDR1 DFQATT, CDR2 SNEGSKA (reference sequence). This chain's CDR3 is CSARGAGGRVDTQYF. CDR3 nucleotide sequence: TGCAGTGCTCGTGGAGCGGGGGGGAGGGTCGATACGCAGTATTTT.

V gene TRBV6-6 combines with J gene TRBJ2-7; 9 bases agree with TRBD1. The CDR3 is 13 residues long. Germline loops: CDR1 MNHNY, CDR2 SVGAGI (reference sequence). The V segment lost 8 bases and the J segment 2 bases; nucleotides outside the gene matches: 4. DNA for the CDR3: TGTGCCAGCTCCGACAGGGGGGCCTACGAGCAGTACTTC. This translates into CASSDRGAYEQYF.

V gene TRBV2 combines with J gene TRBJ2-3; D is possibly TRBD2 (6 bases). V was clipped by 9 bases and J by 2 bases, with 15 bases between them. The CDR3 contains 14 residues. Per germline, CDR1 SNHLY and CDR2 FYNNEI. This CDR3 is CASHRDFHTDTQYF. The CDR3 DNA reads as TGTGCCAGTCACCGGGACTTTCACACAGATACGCAGTATTTT.

V and J are TRBV10-3 and TRBJ1-5; 11 bases map to TRBD1. J was trimmed by 4 bases and V by 2 bases; bases with no gene match: 1. Germline V gene lookup returns CDR1 ENHRY and CDR2 SYGVKD. This CDR3 comprises 15 residues. The CDR3 spells CAISEGTGGNQPQHF. CDR3 nucleotides: TGTGCCATCAGTGAGGGGACAGGGGGGAATCAGCCCCAGCATTTT.

The chain couples TRBV2 to TRBJ1-4, with 9 bases matching TRBD1. J gave up 8 bases and V 6 bases, and 7 bases lay outside the gene matches. Germline values: CDR1 SNHLY, CDR2 FYNNEI. The CDR3 is 14 amino acids. Written as DNA, the CDR3 is TGTGCCAGCAGCGCCGGGACAGGGAAGGAAAAACTGTTTTTT. This encodes CASSAGTGKEKLFF. The full variable domain, its missing parts supplied by reference TRBV2 and TRBJ1-4, is EPEVTQTPSHQVTQMGQEVILRCVPISNHLYFYWYRQILGQKVEFLVSFYNNEISEKSEIFDDQFSVERPDGSNFTLKIRSTKLEDSAMYFCASSAGTGKEKLFFGSGTQLSVL.

This clone was seen more than once but under ten times. The genes are TRBV6-1 and TRBJ2-2, with 9 nucleotides matching TRBD1. This CDR3 spans 16 amino acids. The germline gives CDR1 MNHNS, CDR2 SASEGT. Trimming cost V 4 bases and J 5 bases; bases outside gene matches: 8. The CDR3 sequence: CASSVWRGTGTGELFF. The CDR3, as DNA: TGTGCCAGCAGTGTCTGGAGGGGGACAGGGACCGGGGAGCTGTTTTTT.

V usage is TRBV9 and J usage is TRBJ1-2; unclear D gene. The length of the CDR3 is 13 residues. The V end lost 3 bases, the J end lost 3 bases, and 9 bases lay between the germline ends. Looked up from germline, CDR1 is SGDLS and CDR2 is YYNGEE. CDR3 protein: CASSGTDDYGYTF. CDR3 DNA sequence: TGTGCCAGCAGCGGTACAGATGACTATGGCTACACCTTC.

The V call is TRBV7-3, the J call TRBJ2-2, with D perhaps TRBD1 (5 bases). The CDR3 loop spans 13 amino acids. The germline CDR1 and CDR2 sequences are SGHTA and FQGTGA. The ends were cut back, 5 bases at V and 6 bases at J, with 10 bases in the middle. This CDR3 reads CASSPTGPGELFF. The CDR3, as DNA: TGTGCCAGCAGCCCTACAGGCCCCGGGGAGCTGTTTTTT.

The chain joins TRBV25-1 to TRBJ2-7; possible D gene TRBD1, 6 bases. Germline CDR1 reads MGHDK; CDR2 reads SYGVNS. V shed 4 bases and J shed 3 bases, with 13 bases lying between them. This CDR3 comprises 14 residues. In nucleotides, the CDR3 is TGTGCCAGCAGTGGACGGACAGAAGTCTACGAGCAGTACTTC. It codes for CASSGRTEVYEQYF.

The V call is TRBV5-6, the J call TRBJ1-2, with no clear D. The CDR3 length is 13 residues. The V gene's germline CDR1 is SGHDT and CDR2 YYEEEE. Trimming took 0 bases from V and 8 from J, leaving 11 bases between them. The CDR3 region is CASSLGGPEGYTF. CDR3 DNA: TGTGCCAGCAGCTTGGGCGGGCCGGAAGGCTACACCTTC.

The rearrangement uses TRBV19 and TRBJ2-1, with D possibly matching TRBD2 (6 bases). V lost 7 bases to trimming and J lost 13 bases, with 17 bases between them. CDR1 is LNHDA, CDR2 SQIVND, per germline (reference sequence). The CDR3 has 12 amino acids. The CDR3 DNA is TGTGCCAGTACCCACCAGGCGGGGCCTCAGTTCTTC. As protein: CASTHQAGPQFF.

The chain links TRBV11-1 to TRBJ2-3; tentatively, D is TRBD1 (5 bases). This CDR3 is 12 amino acids long. Per germline, CDR1 SGHAT and CDR2 FQDESV (reference sequence). V lost 8 bases, J lost 12 bases, and 18 bases lay in between. The CDR3 DNA is TGTGCCAGCGGGGCCCCATTCACCCCCCAGTATTTT. Protein sequence: CASGAPFTPQYF. Drawing the rest from reference TRBV11-1 and TRBJ2-3, the complete variable domain is EAEVAQSPRYKITEKSQAVAFWCDPISGHATLYWYRQILGQGPELLVQFQDESVVDDSQLPKDRFSAERLKGVDSTLKIQPAELGDSAMYLCASGAPFTPQYFGPGTRLTVL.

The rearrangement joins TRBV7-8 to TRBJ2-7; 7 bases map to TRBD1. CDR3 length: 13 residues. V gave up 2 bases and J gave up 5 bases; unmatched junction bases: 3. CDR1 is SGHVS, CDR2 FQNEAQ, per germline. The CDR3 region has the DNA TGTGCCAGCAGCTTATACAGGGGTGACGAGCAGTACTTC. This gives the protein CASSLYRGDEQYF.

The chain uses TRBV5-6 and TRBJ1-1; no definite D call. Trimming took 0 bases from V and 0 from J, leaving 6 bases between them. The CDR3 has 14 amino acids. CDR1 SGHDT and CDR2 YYEEEE come from the germline V gene. In DNA form, the CDR3 reads TGTGCCAGCAGCTTGGACCCTATGAACACTGAAGCTTTCTTT. As protein: CASSLDPMNTEAFF.

The chain has TRBV25-1 and TRBJ1-1, with TRBD1 as a possible D gene (6 bases). Germline values: CDR1 MGHDK, CDR2 SYGVNS. The CDR3 has 13 residues. Trimming removed 5 bases at V and 1 base at J, with 8 bases between. Here the CDR3 reads CASSTGRNTEAFF. CDR3 coding DNA: TGTGCCAGCAGTACAGGGAGGAACACTGAAGCTTTCTTT.